This TCR beta chain came from a study of T cell responses to AZD1222 COVID-19 vaccine. Germline lookup yields CDR1 SEHNR and CDR2 FQNEAQ (reference sequence). V was trimmed by 5 bases and J by 0 bases, leaving 11 bases between them. The length of the CDR3 is 15 residues. Clones were sequenced by immunoSEQ multiplex PCR, and TCRdb holds only the in-frame ones, with some missing. This repertoire shows 130,000 to 150,000 clones, approximately 94% found once; its top ten account for 1.9%. Points on this clone: Its antigen is as yet unknown.

General study points: Just a handful of people given AZD1222 tested seropositive at baseline. The span of vaccine-associated CD4 TCRs extended across spike, with dominance at 160-218 and 743-854.

The clonotype was recovered from an adult in good health. The rearrangement links TRBV7-9 to TRBJ2-1, with unresolved D. Source: peripheral blood, taken on day 0 of AZD1222 vaccination. This CDR3 is CASSPQMSSYNEQFF. CDR3 DNA: TGTGCCAGCAGCCCACAGATGAGCTCCTACAATGAGCAGTTCTTC.